One and the same sample provided the 28 T cell receptor beta chains below, sequenced in a study of identical twins. TCRdb used MiXCR to reprocess the 5' RACE reads, holding one entry per CDR3 protein. This repertoire shows 500,000 to 650,000 distinct CDR3 sequences, approximately 20% found once; its top ten account for approximately 0.52%. These sequences were also reported in another study, on yellow fever vaccine responses in identical twins.

Sequencing was done on a sample of CD4+ T cells sorted from blood. The receptors derive from a woman aged 18-29 years in good health.

The chain uses TRBV11-2 and TRBJ2-7; weak D call: TRBD2 (6 bases). CDR1 is SGHAT, CDR2 FQNNGV, per germline. V shed 5 bases and J shed 0 bases, with 14 bases lying between them. CDR3 length: 15 amino acids. The CDR3 DNA is TGTGCCAGCAGCGTCCATAGCGGAAGCTCCTACGAGCAGTACTTC. Its translation is CASSVHSGSSYEQYF.

The CDR3 loop is CASSFGQGEYNEQFF. In DNA form, the CDR3 reads TGTGCCAGCAGCTTCGGACAGGGGGAATACAATGAGCAGTTCTTC. The V gene is TRBV7-6, the J gene TRBJ2-1, with TRBD1 matching 10 bases. The CDR3 sequence is 15 residues long. After removal of 3 bases from V and 4 bases from J, the junction contained 3 bases not matched to a gene. Germline lookup yields CDR1 SGHVS and CDR2 FNYEAQ.

In this sample, this clonotype turned up many times. CDR3 in amino acids: CASSLEGQPRDTQYF. The DNA for the CDR3 is TGCGCCAGCAGCTTGGAAGGACAGCCCCGGGATACGCAGTATTTT. The rearrangement links TRBV5-1 to TRBJ2-3; maybe TRBD1 (6 bases). Germline V gene data show CDR1 as SGHRS and CDR2 as YFSETQ. Between the trimmed V and J ends, which lost 0 bases and 6 bases, there was a span of 14 bases. The CDR3 runs to 15 residues. The full variable domain, with the rest looked up from reference TRBV5-1 and TRBJ2-3, is KAGVTQTPRYLIKTRGQQVTLSCSPISGHRSVSWYQQTPGQGLQFLFEYFSETQRNKGNFPGRFSGRQFSNSRSEMNVSTLELGDSALYLCASSLEGQPRDTQYFGPGTRLTVL.

The chain has TRBV5-5 and TRBJ1-4; D remains unclear. V lost 2 bases to trimming and J lost 2 bases, with 7 bases between them. CDR1 and CDR2 (germline): SGHKS, YYEKEE (reference sequence). There are 14 residues in the CDR3. Written as DNA, the CDR3 is TGTGCCAGCAGCTTCTCCTGGACTAATGAAAAACTGTTTTTT. This translates into CASSFSWTNEKLFF.

This sequence joins TRBV7-2 and TRBJ1-1; D is unclear. CDR3 length: 14 residues. From germline, CDR1 is SGHTA and CDR2 FQGNSA. Trimming removed 2 bases from V and 4 bases from J, with 11 bases in between. The CDR3 region has the DNA TGTGCCAGCAGCTTATCTTTCGGAGGCACTGAAGCTTTCTTT. This codes for CASSLSFGGTEAFF.

V is TRBV20-1 and J is TRBJ2-3; TRBD2 is a possible D gene (6 bases). Trimming shortened V by 1 base and J by 4 bases, and 9 bases separated the two germline ends. The CDR3 is 13 residues long. Germline CDR1 is DFQATT and CDR2 is SNEGSKA (reference sequence). This CDR3 reads CSARVSGADTQYF. The DNA for the CDR3 is TGCAGTGCTAGAGTGTCGGGGGCAGATACGCAGTATTTT.

Written as DNA, the CDR3 is TGTGCCAGCAGCAAACGAGGACCTCCGAATACCTCCCAAGAGACCCAGTACTTC. Translation: CASSKRGPPNTSQETQYF. The chain links TRBV6-1 to TRBJ2-5; no firm D call. Trimming took off 6 bases at V and 1 base at J, with 24 bases between the two ends. The CDR3 is made up of 18 amino acids. In germline, CDR1 is MNHNS, CDR2 SASEGT.

The chain is built from TRBV5-1 and TRBJ2-5; 7 nucleotides line up with TRBD2. Germline V lookup: CDR1 SGHRS, CDR2 YFSETQ. The CDR3 contains 12 residues. Trimming cost V 5 bases and J 4 bases; bases outside gene matches: 2. CDR3 region: CASRRERETQYF. The CDR3 DNA sequence: TGCGCCAGCAGGCGGGAGCGAGAGACCCAGTACTTC. Together with reference TRBV5-1 and TRBJ2-5, the CDR3 gives the full variable domain: KAGVTQTPRYLIKTRGQQVTLSCSPISGHRSVSWYQQTPGQGLQFLFEYFSETQRNKGNFPGRFSGRQFSNSRSEMNVSTLELGDSALYLCASRRERETQYFGPGTRLLVL.

A few counts support this clonotype. The chain employs TRBV20-1 and TRBJ2-3; 7 bases align to TRBD2. V was pared by 4 bases and J by 4 bases, with 8 bases of the junction left unmatched. This CDR3 is built from 14 residues. Germline lookup yields CDR1 DFQATT and CDR2 SNEGSKA (reference sequence). The CDR3 loop reads CSATSGGGADTQYF. The CDR3 DNA reads as TGCAGTGCTACTAGCGGAGGCGGCGCAGATACGCAGTATTTT.

CDR3 sequence: CSANQISGNTIYF. The CDR3 DNA is TGCAGTGCAAACCAGATCTCTGGAAACACCATATATTTT. The chain joins TRBV20-1 to TRBJ1-3; D remains ambiguous. V shed 6 bases and J shed 0 bases, with 9 bases lying between them. CDR3 length: 13 amino acids. Germline V gene sequence: CDR1 DFQATT, CDR2 SNEGSKA (reference sequence).

V and J are TRBV5-1 and TRBJ1-2, with TRBD1 matching 7 bases. J was trimmed by 6 bases and V by 9 bases; bases with no gene match: 14. This CDR3 spans 14 amino acids. Germline V gives CDR1 SGHRS, CDR2 YFSETQ. Here the CDR3 reads CATRQGERFDGYTF. CDR3 sequence (DNA): TGCGCCACTAGACAGGGAGAGAGGTTTGATGGCTACACCTTC.

This clonotype was seen a handful of times. J is TRBJ2-1 and V is TRBV20-1; maybe TRBD2 (6 bases). The CDR3 sequence is 16 residues long. V lost 3 bases to trimming and J lost 4 bases, with 19 bases between them. Germline assignment: CDR1 DFQATT and CDR2 SNEGSKA (reference sequence). The CDR3 reads CSASTVPSGLYNEQFF. The CDR3 DNA reads as TGCAGTGCTAGTACGGTACCCAGCGGGCTTTACAATGAGCAGTTCTTC.

Comment on this clonotype: One end of the junction varies from germline; a read error may be responsible. V and J are TRBV5-4 and TRBJ1-2, with D tentatively TRBD1 (6 bases). Germline V gives CDR1 SGHNT, CDR2 YYREEE (reference sequence). The CDR3 consists of 16 residues. The CDR3 nucleotides read TGTGCCAGCAGTTTGGCGGTGGCAGGGGAGGAGTATGGCTACACCTTC. Protein sequence: CASSLAVAGEEYGYTF.

The J gene is TRBJ2-3, the V gene TRBV2, with 16 bases lining up with TRBD2. With 8 bases clipped from V and 5 bases from J, the junction kept 13 bases outside the gene matches. CDR3 length: 18 residues. Germline lookup yields CDR1 SNHLY and CDR2 FYNNEI. CDR3 nucleotide sequence: TGTGCCAGCGGCGGGCCCGGGACTAGCGGGAGGGCCGTAGATACGCAGTATTTT. Its translation: CASGGPGTSGRAVDTQYF.

In this sample, this clonotype turned up a few times. The chain carries TRBV27 and TRBJ2-7; TRBD1 matches 8 bases. CDR1 MNHEY and CDR2 SMNVEV come from the germline V gene (reference sequence). The J segment lost 1 base and the V segment lost 2 bases, leaving 1 base of the junction unmatched. The CDR3 totals 14 residues. The CDR3 is CASSLNRGSYEQYF. The CDR3 DNA reads TGTGCCAGCAGTTTAAACAGGGGGTCCTACGAGCAGTACTTC.

The chain uses TRBV10-3 and TRBJ2-2; D may correspond to TRBD1 or TRBD2 (6 bases each). Germline V gene sequence: CDR1 ENHRY, CDR2 SYGVKD. This CDR3 region has 16 residues. The V end lost 4 bases, the J end lost 3 bases, and 15 bases lay between the germline ends. The CDR3 DNA reads TGTGCCATCAGTGGACGGGGGCGCCAGCACACCGGGGAGCTGTTTTTT. Protein: CAISGRGRQHTGELFF.

This chain links TRBV11-2 with TRBJ1-1, with D unresolved. The V gene lost 5 bases and the J gene lost 4 bases, with 14 bases spanning the gap. Looked up from germline, CDR1 is SGHAT and CDR2 is FQNNGV. The CDR3 extends over 14 amino acids. CDR3 in amino acids: CASSPGPPGTEAFF. The CDR3 DNA reads TGTGCCAGCAGCCCGGGCCCCCCGGGCACTGAAGCTTTCTTT.

This clonotype was counted at least ten times. The gene calls are TRBV10-3 and TRBJ1-5, with D maybe TRBD1 (5 bases). CDR1 ENHRY and CDR2 SYGVKD come from the germline V gene. V was clipped by 6 bases and J by 7 bases, with 16 bases between them. CDR3 length: 14 amino acids. CDR3 DNA: TGTGCCATCAGAGAAACAGGAGAGGGGCAGCCCCAGCATTTT. Its translation: CAIRETGEGQPQHF.

This clonotype was observed a handful of times. The V and J genes are TRBV3-1 and TRBJ2-3; tentative D call: TRBD2 (6 bases). The CDR3 runs to 18 residues. Germline loops: CDR1 LGHDT, CDR2 YNNKEL (reference sequence). The V and J ends lost 3 bases and 1 base respectively, with 20 bases between them. The CDR3 DNA reads TGTGCCAGCAGCCACGCCCTCTCAGGAGGGGCCGGCACAGATACGCAGTATTTT. Protein product: CASSHALSGGAGTDTQYF.

The sample holds many counts of this clonotype. This sequence joins TRBV5-1 and TRBJ1-4; TRBD1 agrees at 8 bases. CDR1 SGHRS and CDR2 YFSETQ come from the germline V gene. The CDR3 extends over 16 amino acids. J lost 3 bases, V lost 0 bases, and 4 bases had no gene match. The CDR3 bases are TGCGCCAGCAGCTTGGGGCAGGGGGCCTCTAATGAAAAACTGTTTTTT. Translation gives CASSLGQGASNEKLFF.

This clonotype appeared a few times. V usage is TRBV28 and J usage is TRBJ2-1, with a weak D call TRBD1 (6 bases). V was shortened by 6 bases and J by 15 bases, with 18 bases between the two germline ends. This CDR3 spans 12 amino acids. Germline CDR1 and CDR2: MDHEN and SYDVKM. The CDR3 here is CASRKRNREWFF. The CDR3 region has the DNA TGTGCCAGCAGGAAAAGGAACAGGGAGTGGTTCTTC.

The chain uses TRBV4-1 and TRBJ2-7, with D hard to call. Germline CDR1 is MGHRA and CDR2 is YSYEKL. Trimming took off 0 bases at V and 2 bases at J, with 11 bases between the two ends. The CDR3 totals 15 residues. CDR3 sequence reads: CASSQDTATTYEQYF. CDR3 bases: TGCGCCAGCAGCCAAGATACAGCTACAACCTACGAGCAGTACTTC.

This clonotype was counted only a few times. The chain uses TRBV20-1 and TRBJ1-6, with a tentative D call TRBD1 (5 bases). V lost 3 bases to trimming and J lost 7 bases, with 19 bases between them. Germline values: CDR1 DFQATT, CDR2 SNEGSKA (reference sequence). The CDR3 runs to 16 residues. CDR3 DNA: TGCAGTGCTAGGGATTTCGGGGGAGTAGGCAATTCACCCCTCCACTTT. Translating gives CSARDFGGVGNSPLHF.

V is TRBV20-1 and J is TRBJ2-7; 11 positions match TRBD2. This CDR3 has 14 residues. CDR1 and CDR2 (germline): DFQATT, SNEGSKA (reference sequence). J lost 7 bases, V lost 3 bases, and 8 bases had no gene match. This chain's CDR3 is CSARRGTSGREQYF. The CDR3, as DNA: TGCAGTGCTAGGAGGGGGACTAGCGGTCGGGAGCAGTACTTC.

This rearrangement joins TRBV5-1 to TRBJ2-3; perhaps D is TRBD1 or TRBD2 (6 bases each). This CDR3 spans 15 amino acids. V was pared by 4 bases and J by 1 base, with 13 bases between. The germline V gene encodes CDR1 SGHRS and CDR2 YFSETQ. CDR3 sequence (DNA): TGCGCCAGCAGCCCCGGGGGCGCACGCACAGATACGCAGTATTTT. Amino acids: CASSPGGARTDTQYF.

The chain joins TRBV27 to TRBJ2-7; D is perhaps TRBD2 (5 bases). Germline V gene data show CDR1 as MNHEY and CDR2 as SMNVEV (reference sequence). CDR3 size: 17 residues. V lost 2 bases and J lost 1, with 18 bases in between. CDR3 nucleotide sequence: TGTGCCAGCAGTTTAGAGGGTAGTCTCGCTGGGTCCTACGAGCAGTACTTC. Its translation: CASSLEGSLAGSYEQYF.

This clonotype was observed at least ten times. The rearrangement links TRBV5-1 to TRBJ2-7, with 8 bases that match TRBD1. The V gene end was trimmed by 3 bases and the J gene end by 0 bases; junction bases not matched to a gene: 8. The CDR3 loop spans 16 amino acids. CDR1 and CDR2 (germline): SGHRS, YFSETQ. The CDR3 protein is CASSWTGTESSYEQYF. CDR3 nucleotide sequence: TGCGCCAGCAGCTGGACAGGGACCGAATCCTCCTACGAGCAGTACTTC.

This chain joins TRBV12-3 or TRBV12-4 and TRBJ2-3, with 7 bases identical to TRBD2. J was trimmed by 3 bases and V by 6 bases; bases with no gene match: 9. This CDR3 is 15 amino acids long. CDR3 nucleotide sequence: TGTGCCAGCAGCCTTGCTAGCGGCAAAACAGATACGCAGTATTTT. It translates to CASSLASGKTDTQYF.